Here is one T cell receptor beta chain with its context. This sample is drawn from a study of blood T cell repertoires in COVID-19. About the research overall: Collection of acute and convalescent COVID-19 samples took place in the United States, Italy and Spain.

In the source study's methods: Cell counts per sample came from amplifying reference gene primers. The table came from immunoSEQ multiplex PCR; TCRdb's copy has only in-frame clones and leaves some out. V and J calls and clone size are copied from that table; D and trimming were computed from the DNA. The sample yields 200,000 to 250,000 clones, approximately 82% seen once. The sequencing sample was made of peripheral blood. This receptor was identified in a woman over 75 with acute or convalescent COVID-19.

The CDR3 DNA sequence: TGTGCCAGCAGGAGCTCCGGGAACGCGGATGGCTACACCTTC. Translating gives CASRSSGNADGYTF. The J gene is TRBJ1-2, the V gene TRBV2; D not certain. Trimming removed 6 bases at V and 6 bases at J, with 17 bases between. CDR1 SNHLY and CDR2 FYNNEI come from the germline V gene. This CDR3 spans 14 amino acids.